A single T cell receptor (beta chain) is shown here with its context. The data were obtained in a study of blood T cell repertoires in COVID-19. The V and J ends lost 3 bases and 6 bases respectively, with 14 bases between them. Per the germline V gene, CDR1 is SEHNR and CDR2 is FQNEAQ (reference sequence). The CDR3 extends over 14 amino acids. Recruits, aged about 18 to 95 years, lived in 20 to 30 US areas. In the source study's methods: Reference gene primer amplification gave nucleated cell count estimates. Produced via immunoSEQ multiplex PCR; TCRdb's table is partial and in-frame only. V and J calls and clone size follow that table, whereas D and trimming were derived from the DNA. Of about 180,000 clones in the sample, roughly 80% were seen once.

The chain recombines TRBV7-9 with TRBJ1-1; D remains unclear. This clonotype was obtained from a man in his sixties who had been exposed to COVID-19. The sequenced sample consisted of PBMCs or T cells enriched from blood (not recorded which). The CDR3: CASSFERSNAEAFF. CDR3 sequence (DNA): TGTGCCAGCAGCTTTGAAAGGAGCAACGCTGAAGCTTTCTTT. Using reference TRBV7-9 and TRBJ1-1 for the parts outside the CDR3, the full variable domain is DTGVSQNPRHKITKRGQNVTFRCDPISEHNRLYWYRQTLGQGPEFLTYFQNEAQLEKSRLLSDRFSAERPKGSFSTLEIQRTEQGDSAMYLCASSFERSNAEAFFGQGTRLTVV.